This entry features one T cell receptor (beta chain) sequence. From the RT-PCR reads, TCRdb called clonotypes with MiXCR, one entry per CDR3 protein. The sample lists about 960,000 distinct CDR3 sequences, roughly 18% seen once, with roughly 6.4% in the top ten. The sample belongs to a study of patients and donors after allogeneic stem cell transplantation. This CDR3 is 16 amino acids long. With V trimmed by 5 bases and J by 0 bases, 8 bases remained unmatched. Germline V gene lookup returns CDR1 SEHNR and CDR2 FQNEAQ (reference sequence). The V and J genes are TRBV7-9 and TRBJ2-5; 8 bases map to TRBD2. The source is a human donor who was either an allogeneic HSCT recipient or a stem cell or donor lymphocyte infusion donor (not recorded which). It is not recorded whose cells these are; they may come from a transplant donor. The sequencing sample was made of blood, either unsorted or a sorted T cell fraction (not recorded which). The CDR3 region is CASSDDLLADQETQYF. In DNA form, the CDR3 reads TGTGCCAGCAGCGATGACCTACTAGCGGACCAAGAGACCCAGTACTTC.